Below are 7 T cell receptor beta chains sequenced from a single sample in a study of blood T cell repertoires in COVID-19. Only in-frame clones appear in the TCRdb table, and some are missing; sequencing was by immunoSEQ multiplex PCR. Of about 110,000 clones in the sample, 88% were seen once. Sequencing used peripheral blood. The origin of the receptors is a human donor in a cohort sampled during active COVID-19.

The chain uses TRBV10-3 and TRBJ1-5, with 9 bases matching TRBD1. Germline V gene sequence: CDR1 ENHRY, CDR2 SYGVKD. V dropped 6 bases and J dropped 2; count of bases not matched to a gene: 14. The CDR3 covers 18 residues. The chain's CDR3 is CAISSGQGKGDGNQPQHF. The CDR3 DNA sequence: TGTGCCATCAGCTCGGGACAGGGAAAGGGAGACGGCAATCAGCCCCAGCATTTT.

This clone turned up a few times. The V and J genes are TRBV10-1 and TRBJ2-2; no reliable D call. Germline V gene lookup returns CDR1 WNHNN and CDR2 SYGVQD (reference sequence). V was trimmed by 3 bases and J by 0 bases, leaving 8 bases between them. The CDR3 covers 15 residues. CDR3 protein: CASSDGTSNTGELFF. CDR3 nucleotides: TGCGCCAGCAGTGATGGCACCTCGAACACCGGGGAGCTGTTTTTT.

The J gene is TRBJ2-5, the V gene TRBV9, with 8 bases matching TRBD1. Germline V gene sequence: CDR1 SGDLS, CDR2 YYNGEE. The CDR3 is 15 residues long. V trimming: 1 base; J trimming: 3 bases; junction bases outside the gene matches: 5. CDR3 in DNA: TGTGCCAGCAGCGTACGGACAGGGTCTGAAGAGACCCAGTACTTC. Translated, it gives CASSVRTGSEETQYF.

This chain connects TRBV5-6 to TRBJ2-7; maybe TRBD1 (5 bases). This CDR3 is 14 amino acids long. Germline loops: CDR1 SGHDT, CDR2 YYEEEE. Trimming removed 2 bases at V and 3 bases at J, with 12 bases between. CDR3 loop: CASSFQGSVYEQYF. The DNA of the CDR3 is TGTGCCAGCAGCTTTCAGGGTTCGGTCTACGAGCAGTACTTC.

This chain's CDR3 is CASSLLVYEQYF. The DNA of the CDR3 is TGTGCCAGCTCACTACTCGTTTACGAGCAGTACTTC. This chain uses TRBV18 with TRBJ2-7; D gene unclear. Trimming pared 4 bases from V and 4 bases from J, leaving 8 bases between. The CDR3 length is 12 residues. CDR1 is KGHSH, CDR2 LQKENI, per germline.

V and J are TRBV19 and TRBJ1-4; D not resolved. The CDR3 is made up of 22 amino acids. The V gene's germline CDR1 is LNHDA and CDR2 SQIVND (reference sequence). With 3 bases removed from V and 0 bases from J, the gap between germline ends came to 29 bases. Here the CDR3 DNA reads TGTGCCAGTAGTATGCGTCCGGGGTCACCCGACCCCTTCACCGCAACTAATGAAAAACTGTTTTTT. Translating gives CASSMRPGSPDPFTATNEKLFF.

The rearrangement links TRBV7-9 to TRBJ2-7; TRBD1 aligns across 9 bases. Losses at the gene ends were 4 bases for V and 3 bases for J; bases not matched to a gene: 10. Germline V gene sequence: CDR1 SEHNR, CDR2 FQNEAQ (reference sequence). The CDR3 is made up of 16 amino acids. CDR3 in DNA: TGTGCCAGCAGCTCCCCCCGGGACAGGGTGAACTACGAGCAGTACTTC. Amino acid sequence: CASSSPRDRVNYEQYF.